Below, 15 T cell receptor beta chains from the same sample are listed, as sequenced in a study of blood T cell repertoires in COVID-19 (dated by TCRdb to the early 2020s). The library came from the immunoSEQ multiplex PCR assay. Here the immuneACCESS table is served through TCRdb, limited to in-frame sequences with V and J called. Missing clones are a known gap in these copies; in checked studies unresolved V genes cover under half, and the rest lacks a known reason. Recorded for this sample are about 410,000 clones; 75% to 90% of them occurred a single time. Clones ranked in the top ten supply approximately 1.5% of the sample. Sequences were obtained from peripheral blood. The origin of the receptors is a woman younger than 45 with active or convalescent COVID-19.

The rearrangement joins TRBV6-5 to TRBJ1-1; D gene unclear. CDR3 length: 15 amino acids. Germline CDR1 reads MNHEY; CDR2 reads SVGAGI. V was clipped by 2 bases and J by 0 bases, with 10 bases between them. The CDR3 coding sequence is TGTGCCAGCAGTTACCTCCCGGAGATGAACACTGAAGCTTTCTTT. The encoded protein is CASSYLPEMNTEAFF.

The chain combines TRBV10-2 with TRBJ1-1; D not resolved. The CDR3 runs to 12 residues. CDR1 WSHSY and CDR2 SAAADI come from the germline V gene. V dropped 4 bases and J dropped 0 bases, with 3 bases sitting between them. The CDR3 nucleotides are TGCGCCAGCAGTGGCGTGAACACTGAAGCTTTCTTT. This gives the protein CASSGVNTEAFF.

The rearrangement joins TRBV27 to TRBJ1-6; TRBD1 aligns across 11 bases. This CDR3 comprises 16 residues. V lost 7 bases to trimming and J lost 2 bases; unmatched junction nucleotides: 4. Germline values: CDR1 MNHEY, CDR2 SMNVEV (reference sequence). CDR3 amino acids: CASTGQGAAYNSPLHF. The DNA for the CDR3 is TGTGCCAGCACCGGACAGGGGGCGGCCTATAATTCACCCCTCCACTTT.

This chain's CDR3 is CASNDRMNIYEQYF. The CDR3 DNA follows: TGTGCCAGCAACGACAGGATGAATATCTACGAGCAGTACTTC. This sequence joins TRBV6-5 and TRBJ2-7, with a tentative D call TRBD1 (6 bases). V was pared by 7 bases and J by 3 bases, with 16 bases between. Germline V gene lookup returns CDR1 MNHEY and CDR2 SVGAGI. The CDR3 length is 14 residues.

This chain links TRBV15 with TRBJ1-1, with D perhaps matching TRBD1 (5 bases). Germline V gives CDR1 LNHNV, CDR2 YYDKDF (reference sequence). Trimming took 0 bases from V and 3 from J, leaving 20 bases between them. The CDR3 runs to 18 residues. The CDR3 nucleotides are TGTGCCACCAGCAGAGATTGGAAAGAGGCAGGGTACTACACTGAAGCTTTCTTT. As protein: CATSRDWKEAGYYTEAFF.

The chain has TRBV6-1 and TRBJ1-2; D is possibly TRBD1 (6 bases). The CDR3 has 16 residues. Trimming removed 4 bases at V and 2 bases at J, with 17 bases between. Germline V gives CDR1 MNHNS, CDR2 SASEGT. CDR3: CASSVGRGFLNYGYTF. Written as DNA, the CDR3 is TGTGCCAGCAGTGTGGGCAGGGGATTCTTGAACTATGGCTACACCTTC.

This chain joins TRBV14 and TRBJ2-1; 9 nucleotides agree with TRBD1. The V and J ends lost 2 bases and 7 bases, in that order; junction bases with no gene match: 6. This CDR3 region has 15 residues. The V gene's germline CDR1 is SGHDN and CDR2 FVKESK. The CDR3 DNA follows: TGTGCCAGCAGCCAAAACAGGGGGCCAACGAATGAGCAGTTCTTC. Protein sequence: CASSQNRGPTNEQFF.

V gene TRBV6-5 combines with J gene TRBJ2-1, with 9 bases matching TRBD1. The CDR3 totals 15 residues. The ends lost 7 bases at V and 4 bases at J; junction bases unmatched: 8. CDR1 is MNHEY, CDR2 SVGAGI, per germline. CDR3 loop: CASIHRGLLYNEQFF. The CDR3 DNA reads as TGTGCCAGCATCCACAGGGGGCTGCTATACAATGAGCAGTTCTTC.

This clone was recorded a few times. The V call is TRBV5-6, the J call TRBJ2-7, with 10 bases fitting TRBD2. After removal of 6 bases from V and 0 bases from J, the junction contained 9 bases not matched to a gene. From germline, CDR1 is SGHDT and CDR2 YYEEEE. The CDR3 is made up of 16 amino acids. CDR3 DNA sequence: TGTGCCAGCACCTCTAGCGGGAGAGGGAGCTCCTACGAGCAGTACTTC. It codes for CASTSSGRGSSYEQYF. Using reference TRBV5-6 and TRBJ2-7 for the parts outside the CDR3, the full variable domain is DAGVTQSPTHLIKTRGQQVTLRCSPKSGHDTVSWYQQALGQGPQFIFQYYEEEERQRGNFPDRFSGHQFPNYSSELNVNALLLGDSALYLCASTSSGRGSSYEQYFGPGTRLTVT.

This chain uses TRBV5-1 with TRBJ2-3; tentatively, D is TRBD2 (5 bases). CDR3 length: 15 residues. The V gene lost 0 bases and the J gene lost 2 bases, with 10 bases spanning the gap. Germline V CDR1 and CDR2: SGHRS, YFSETQ. CDR3 residues: CASSLVSADTDTQYF. CDR3 sequence (DNA): TGCGCCAGCAGCTTGGTTTCAGCGGACACAGATACGCAGTATTTT.

The chain employs TRBV18 and TRBJ1-1; a weak D match, TRBD1 (6 bases). This CDR3 is built from 15 residues. V lost 0 bases and J lost 4, with 12 bases in between. In germline, CDR1 is KGHSH, CDR2 LQKENI. The CDR3 DNA follows: TGTGCCAGCTCACCACCGAACAGGGTTGTCACTGAAGCTTTCTTT. It translates to CASSPPNRVVTEAFF.

This clone came up a few times. This chain uses TRBV5-6 with TRBJ1-1; 8 bases are a match to TRBD1. CDR1 and CDR2 (germline): SGHDT, YYEEEE. J was trimmed by 3 bases and V by 4 bases; bases with no gene match: 11. The CDR3 sequence is 16 residues long. Here the CDR3 reads CASSRTGGGRYTEAFF. Here the CDR3 DNA reads TGTGCCAGCAGCCGAACAGGGGGTGGAAGGTACACTGAAGCTTTCTTT.

V usage is TRBV30 and J usage is TRBJ2-3; weak D call: TRBD2 (6 bases). The V gene lost 0 bases and the J gene lost 6 bases, with 13 bases spanning the gap. This CDR3 comprises 14 residues. Germline assignment: CDR1 GTSNPN and CDR2 SVGIG (reference sequence). The CDR3 DNA reads TGTGCCTGGAGTGTAGACCCGGGAGAGGATACGCAGTATTTT. It codes for CAWSVDPGEDTQYF.

The chain employs TRBV2 and TRBJ1-3, with D hard to call. CDR3 length equals 13 residues. Germline-derived CDR1 and CDR2 are SNHLY and FYNNEI. Trimming left V 5 bases short and J 5 bases short, with 10 bases between. The CDR3 sequence: CASSNDKRNTIYF. As DNA, the CDR3 is TGTGCCAGCAGTAACGACAAGCGAAACACCATATATTTT.

In this sample, this clone turned up once. The rearrangement joins TRBV19 to TRBJ2-1; D possibly corresponds to TRBD1 (5 bases). The length of the CDR3 is 14 residues. The germline CDR1 and CDR2 sequences are LNHDA and SQIVND (reference sequence). V dropped 2 bases and J dropped 4 bases, with 9 bases sitting between them. This CDR3 reads CASSIQGAYNEQFF. The CDR3 DNA is TGTGCCAGTAGTATACAAGGGGCGTACAATGAGCAGTTCTTC.